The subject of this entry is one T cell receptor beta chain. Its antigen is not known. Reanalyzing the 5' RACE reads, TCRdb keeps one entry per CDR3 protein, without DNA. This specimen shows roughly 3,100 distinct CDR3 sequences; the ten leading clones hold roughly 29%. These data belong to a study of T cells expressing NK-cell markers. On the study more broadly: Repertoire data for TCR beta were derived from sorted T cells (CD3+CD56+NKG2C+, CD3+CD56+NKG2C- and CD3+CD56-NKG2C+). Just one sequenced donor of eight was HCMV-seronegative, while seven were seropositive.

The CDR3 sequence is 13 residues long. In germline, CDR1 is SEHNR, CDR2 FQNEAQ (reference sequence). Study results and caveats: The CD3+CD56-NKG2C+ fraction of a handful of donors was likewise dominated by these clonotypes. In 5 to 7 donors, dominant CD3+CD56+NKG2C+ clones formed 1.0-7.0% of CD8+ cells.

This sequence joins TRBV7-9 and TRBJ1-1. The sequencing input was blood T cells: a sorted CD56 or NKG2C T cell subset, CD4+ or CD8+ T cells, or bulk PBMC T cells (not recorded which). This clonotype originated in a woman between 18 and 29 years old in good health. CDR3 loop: CATGYGPNTEAFF.